This T cell receptor (beta chain) was identified in a study of blood T cell repertoires in COVID-19. CDR1 and CDR2 from the germline V gene are MNHEY and SVGEGT. The V and J ends lost 2 bases and 8 bases, in that order; junction bases with no gene match: 7. This CDR3 has 14 amino acids. Assay: immunoSEQ multiplex PCR; the TCRdb copy retains only in-frame clones and omits some. Of about 160,000 clones detected, about nine tenths appear once; the ten largest clones hold approximately 4%. Material: peripheral blood. The sequence came from a woman between 65 and 79 years old with acute or convalescent COVID-19. This chain uses TRBV6-2 or TRBV6-3 with TRBJ1-2, with 8 bases that match TRBD1. The CDR3 DNA reads TGTGCCAGCAGTTACGTGGGGACAGGAGACGGCTACACCTTC. The encoded protein is CASSYVGTGDGYTF.